There are a few counts of the clone carrying this T cell receptor (beta chain). Its antigen is unknown. PCR primers comprised 60 Vbeta and 13 Jbeta primers. The assay was immunoSEQ multiplex PCR, and TCRdb's table has in-frame clones only and misses some. Altogether roughly 170,000 clones are present, around 75% being singletons, with the ten largest covering less than 3%. These data belong to a study of cytomegalovirus exposure and HLA in healthy donors. Study observations and caveats: A later analysis showed HLA-associated TCR beta chains outstripping equally common others in clonal expansion. Later work found that TCR association rates differed between HLA loci; DRB1 had the most and HLA-C the fewest. It was 150 to 200 TCR beta chains that were listed as cytomegalovirus-associated. The study assumed roughly uniform donor sequencing depth for presence/absence analyses.

The CDR3 sequence is 15 residues long. From germline, CDR1 is MNHEY and CDR2 SVGAGI. V lost 0 bases to trimming and J lost 6 bases; unmatched junction nucleotides: 6. The chain recombines TRBV6-5 with TRBJ1-2; 8 bases are a match to TRBD1. Specimen: PBMCs. The sequence came from a female donor in good health and CMV-seronegative. CDR3 nucleotides: TGTGCCAGCAGTTACTCGATGGCAGGGGGCGATGGCTACACCTTC. This codes for CASSYSMAGGDGYTF.